Presented here are 18 T cell receptor beta chains from one specimen sequenced in a study of tumor-infiltrating lymphocytes in primary liver carcinoma. Using a constant-region primer together with ProtoScript II reverse transcriptase, TCR beta cDNA was made from about 490 ng of total RNA. Three-round nested multiplex PCR performed with slightly modified ARM-PCR produced the TCR beta libraries. The study ran its first two PCR rounds for about 11 cycles each, using TRBV1-TRBV30 forward primers and a C-beta reverse primer. One entry per CDR3 protein, called by TCRdb with MiXCR from the multiplex PCR reads. The sample lists 90,000 to 110,000 distinct CDR3 sequences, roughly 80% occurring once. Co-extraction yielded RNA and DNA from around 20-30 mg of unsorted bulk tissue. Input material: liver tumor tissue from sampling region 3. Subset of the sample: tumor region T3, left-lateral pole. These receptors originate from a middle-aged man with primary liver carcinoma and hepatitis B virus infection.

This clonotype appeared a few times. Given the absence of the conserved phenylalanine or tryptophan at the CDR3 end, a read error is likely. V and J are TRBV5-4 and TRBJ2-1; D is possibly TRBD1 or TRBD2 (5 bases each). CDR3 length equals 14 residues. Germline V CDR1 and CDR2: SGHNT, YYREEE (reference sequence). The CDR3 DNA follows: TGTGCCAGCAGCTCCTCTGGGACCTATAATGAGCAGTTCTTA. Residues: CASSSSGTYNEQFL.

This clonotype was counted a few times. The junction departs from the called germline gene at one end, perhaps through a read error. This chain links TRBV29-1 with TRBJ2-2; 10 bases map to TRBD1. This CDR3 spans 14 amino acids. CDR1 is SQVTM and CDR2 is ANQGSEA in the germline V gene. CDR3 in DNA: TGCAGCGTTTCGGGACAGGGGTTCACCGAGGAGCTCTTTTTT. Translating gives CSVSGQGFTEELFF.

The CDR3 protein is CASSLTRRTSGRRDTQYF. As DNA, the CDR3 is TGTGCCAGCAGCCTTACCCGTCGAACTAGCGGGAGAAGGGATACCCAGTACTTC. The chain joins TRBV6-2 or TRBV6-3 to TRBJ2-5; the match to TRBD2 covers 11 bases. CDR1 MNHEY and CDR2 SVGEGT come from the germline V gene. J gave up 8 bases and V 6 bases, and 20 bases lay outside the gene matches. This CDR3 contains 18 residues.

In regard to this clonotype: The junction does not match germline at one end; this may be a read error. The chain uses TRBV12-3 or TRBV12-4 and TRBJ2-7; D is possibly TRBD2 (6 bases). The CDR3 consists of 17 residues. This CDR3 reads CTSSLRLAETHSYEHYF. As DNA, the CDR3 is TGTACCAGCAGTTTACGGTTAGCGGAGACCCACTCCTACGAGCATTACTTC.

This clonotype occurred a few times. One end of the junction does not line up with germline, which may come from a read error. CDR3: CSLEGLDRVGTGELFF. DNA for the CDR3: TGCAGCCTTGAAGGGTTGGACAGGGTGGGCACCGGCGAGCTGTTTTTT. The genes are TRBV29-1 and TRBJ2-2; 8 bases line up with TRBD1. This CDR3 contains 16 residues. The germline CDR1 and CDR2 sequences are SQVTM and ANQGSEA.

About this clonotype itself: The germline gene is not matched at one end of the junction; a read error may be the cause. The rearrangement uses TRBV4-3 and TRBJ1-3, with 9 bases that match TRBD1. The CDR3 is 16 residues long. Per the germline V gene, CDR1 is LGHNA and CDR2 is YSLEER. CDR3 protein: CASRQAATGGGNTIYF. CDR3 coding DNA: TGCGCCAGCAGGCAAGCCGCGACAGGGGGTGGAAATACCATATATTTT.

This clonotype is a singleton in its sample. The chain joins TRBV5-6 to TRBJ1-1; TRBD1 matches 7 bases. CDR3 length: 14 amino acids. V lost 4 bases and J lost 5; bases outside the gene matches: 8. Germline values: CDR1 SGHDT, CDR2 YYEEEE. CDR3 coding DNA: TGTGCCAGCAGCGCACGACAGGGATGGACTGAAGCTTTCTTT. It codes for CASSARQGWTEAFF.

This clonotype turned up a few times. It may be a read error: a sequence one base away is much more abundant. The chain links TRBV5-1 to TRBJ2-1; TRBD1 aligns across 9 bases. This CDR3 has 13 residues. Germline lookup yields CDR1 SGHRS and CDR2 YFSETQ. CDR3 in amino acids: CASSLTGGNEQSF. In DNA, the CDR3 is TGCGCCAGCAGCTTGACAGGGGGCAATGAGCAGTCCTTC.

The rearrangement links TRBV11-3 to TRBJ2-2; TRBD1 agrees at 10 bases. Germline lookup yields CDR1 SGHNT and CDR2 YENEEA. The CDR3 extends over 15 amino acids. V trimming: 5 bases; J trimming: 7 bases; junction bases outside the gene matches: 7. The CDR3 is CASSLATGGIGELFF. In DNA, the CDR3 is TGTGCCAGCAGCCTAGCGACAGGGGGCATCGGGGAGCTGTTTTTT.

Points on this clonotype: The conserved closing phenylalanine or tryptophan is absent in this CDR3, likely reflecting a read error. This chain uses TRBV29-1 with TRBJ2-1; TRBD2 aligns across 7 bases. V dropped 5 bases and J dropped 10; count of bases not matched to a gene: 2. This CDR3 is 10 amino acids long. The germline V gene encodes CDR1 SQVTM and CDR2 ANQGSEA. CDR3 region: CSVLREEQFL. CDR3 DNA sequence: TGCAGCGTTCTGCGGGAGGAGCAGTTCCTC.

This clonotype was picked up a small number of times. In nucleotides, the CDR3 is TGTGCCAGCACCACTTCGGCAGTAACCGAAAACATTCAGTACTTC. Protein product: CASTTSAVTENIQYF. The chain joins TRBV11-2 to TRBJ2-4, with no clear D. V was shortened by 7 bases and J by 5 bases, with 18 bases between the two germline ends. The CDR3 is 15 residues long. Germline V CDR1 and CDR2: SGHAT, FQNNGV.

The chain combines TRBV4-3 with TRBJ2-2, with D tentatively TRBD2 (5 bases). Trimming removed 2 bases at V and 3 bases at J, with 19 bases between. The V gene's germline CDR1 is LGHNA and CDR2 YSLEER. This CDR3 region has 18 residues. CDR3 sequence (DNA): TGCGCCAGCAGCCAACTGGTCGACCCGGGATTTGACACCGGGGAGCTGTTTTTT. This encodes CASSQLVDPGFDTGELFF.

The V call is TRBV11-2, the J call TRBJ2-4; D unclear. CDR3 size: 15 residues. Germline CDR1 is SGHAT and CDR2 is FQNNGV. The chain's CDR3 is CGSTTSAVAKNIQYF. The CDR3 DNA reads as TGTGGTAGCACTACTTCGGCGGTAGCCAAAAACATTCAGTACTTC.

The chain is built from TRBV5-1 and TRBJ1-2; 7 nucleotides line up with TRBD1. Per germline, CDR1 SGHRS and CDR2 YFSETQ. V dropped 9 bases and J dropped 2; count of bases not matched to a gene: 25. The CDR3 is made up of 19 amino acids. The DNA for the CDR3 is TGCGCCACCAACAGCCCCTCGACAGGGACGGGGGAAGGGAACTATGGCTACACCTTC. This codes for CATNSPSTGTGEGNYGYTF.

As for this clonotype: Without the conserved terminal phenylalanine or tryptophan, this CDR3 likely stems from a read error. V is TRBV6-1 and J is TRBJ2-2, with 7 nucleotides matching TRBD1. CDR3 size: 15 residues. The germline V gene encodes CDR1 MNHNS and CDR2 SASEGT. V lost 6 bases and J lost 6; bases outside the gene matches: 10. The CDR3 reads CASRTGCGGPGELFS. CDR3 sequence (DNA): TGTGCCAGCAGGACAGGGTGCGGAGGACCCGGGGAGCTGTTTTCT.

Of note for this clonotype: This may come from a read error, since a much larger clone is one base off. The V and J genes are TRBV6-5 and TRBJ1-3; 7 bases match TRBD1. The CDR3 is 17 residues long. CDR1 is MNHEY, CDR2 SVGAGI, per germline. The CDR3 DNA is TGTGCCAGCAGCATTACCGGGACAGCGAACCCTGGAAGCACCATATATTTT. It translates to CASSITGTANPGSTIYF.

V usage is TRBV11-2 and J usage is TRBJ2-7; unclear D gene. Germline V lookup: CDR1 SGHAT, CDR2 FQNNGV. This CDR3 has 14 residues. V was clipped by 5 bases and J by 6 bases, with 17 bases between them. The CDR3 protein is CASSPSYGVGEQYF. CDR3 in DNA: TGTGCCAGCAGCCCCTCATATGGGGTAGGCGAGCAGTACTTC.

Details on this clonotype: One junction end disagrees with the germline gene, perhaps due to a read error. This chain uses TRBV6-6 with TRBJ2-1; D possibly uses TRBD1 or TRBD2 (5 bases each). Looked up from germline, CDR1 is MNHNY and CDR2 is SVGAGI (reference sequence). CDR3 size: 14 residues. The chain's CDR3 is CANSYGTADNEQFF. DNA for the CDR3: TGTGCCAACAGTTACGGGACGGCAGACAATGAACAATTCTTC.